The 6 T cell receptor beta chains below all came from one sample that was sequenced in a study of T cell changes during pregnancy in multiple sclerosis (dated by TCRdb to about 2019). The library relied on the immunoSEQ multiplex PCR assay. TCRdb stores this immuneACCESS table with in-frame sequences only. Part of the clones is absent; in the studies checked, under half of the shortfall reflects unresolved V genes, and no reason is known for the rest. A total of tens of thousands of clones appear in this sample, under 95% of them only once. The ten largest make up over 0.65% of the sample. The sequencing used peripheral blood, collected in the second trimester of pregnancy. These receptors came from a female donor with multiple sclerosis, enrolled in a pregnancy study.

This sequence joins TRBV29-1 and TRBJ2-3; TRBD2 matches at 8 bases. Losses at the gene ends were 0 bases for V and 4 bases for J; bases not matched to a gene: 9. This CDR3 comprises 16 residues. From germline, CDR1 is SQVTM and CDR2 ANQGSEA. The CDR3 loop is CSVEDPREGVSDTQYF. The DNA of the CDR3 is TGCAGCGTTGAAGACCCCCGGGAGGGGGTCTCAGATACGCAGTATTTT.

Only a few counts were recorded for this clone. V usage is TRBV6-5 and J usage is TRBJ1-1; no reliable D call. There are 13 residues in the CDR3. Germline V CDR1 and CDR2: MNHEY, SVGAGI. Trimming shortened V by 0 bases and J by 7 bases, and 9 bases separated the two germline ends. In DNA, the CDR3 is TGTGCCAGCAGTTACTCCACCCTAGATGAAGCTTTCTTT. Translating it yields CASSYSTLDEAFF.

This clone was observed a few times. The J gene is TRBJ1-5, the V gene TRBV4-2; possibly TRBD1 for D (6 bases). This CDR3 comprises 15 residues. Germline V lookup: CDR1 LGHNA, CDR2 YNFKEQ. Trimming took 1 base from V and 7 from J, leaving 14 bases between them. The CDR3 region has the DNA TGTGCCAGCAGCCAAGGGACAGACGAAACACAGCCCCAGCATTTT. Amino acids: CASSQGTDETQPQHF.

The gene calls are TRBV6-5 and TRBJ2-3; possibly TRBD2 for D (5 bases). Germline V CDR1 and CDR2: MNHEY, SVGAGI. V was trimmed by 10 bases and J by 1 base, leaving 18 bases between them. CDR3 size: 15 residues. The CDR3 DNA is TGTGCCACCTCCGTCGAGGGAAGCGGCACAGATACGCAGTATTTT. Protein product: CATSVEGSGTDTQYF.

The rearrangement uses TRBV19 and TRBJ2-5; 7 positions match TRBD2. With 1 base clipped from V and 7 bases from J, the junction kept 0 bases outside the gene matches. CDR1 and CDR2 (germline): LNHDA, SQIVND (reference sequence). CDR3 length equals 12 residues. DNA of the CDR3: TGTGCCAGTAGTATAGCGGGGGGGACCCAGTACTTC. Its translation: CASSIAGGTQYF.

The chain recombines TRBV7-3 with TRBJ1-1; D might be TRBD1 (6 bases). CDR1 SGHTA and CDR2 FQGTGA come from the germline V gene. The CDR3 totals 16 residues. With 2 bases removed from V and 1 base from J, the gap between germline ends came to 14 bases. The CDR3 loop is CASSLSLTGSNTEAFF. The DNA of the CDR3 is TGTGCCAGCAGCTTATCCCTAACAGGGTCGAACACTGAAGCTTTCTTT.